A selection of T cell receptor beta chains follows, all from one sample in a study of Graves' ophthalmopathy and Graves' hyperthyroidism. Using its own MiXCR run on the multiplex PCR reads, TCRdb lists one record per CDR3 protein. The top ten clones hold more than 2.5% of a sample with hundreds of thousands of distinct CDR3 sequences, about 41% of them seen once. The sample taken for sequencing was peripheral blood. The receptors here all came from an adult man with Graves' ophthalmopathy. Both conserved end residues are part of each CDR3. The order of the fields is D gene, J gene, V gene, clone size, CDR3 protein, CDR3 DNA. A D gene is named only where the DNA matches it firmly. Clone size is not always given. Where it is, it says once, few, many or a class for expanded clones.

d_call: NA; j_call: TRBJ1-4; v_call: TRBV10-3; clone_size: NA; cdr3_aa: CASGPDRGRKLFF; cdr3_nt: TGTGCCAGCGGGCCGGACAGAGGACGCAAACTGTTTTTT
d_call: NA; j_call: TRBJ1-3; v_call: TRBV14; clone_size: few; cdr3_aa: CASSQVQATHSGNTIYF; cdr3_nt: TGTGCCAGCAGCCAAGTGCAGGCGACTCATTCTGGAAACACCATATATTTT
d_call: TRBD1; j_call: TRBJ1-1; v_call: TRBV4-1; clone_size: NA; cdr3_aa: CASSQEGQTNTEAFF; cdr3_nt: TGCGCCAGCAGCCAAGAGGGACAGACTAACACTGAAGCTTTCTTT
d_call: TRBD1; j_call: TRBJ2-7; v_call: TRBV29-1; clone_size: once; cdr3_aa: CSAGGQVAPHEQYF; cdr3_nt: TGCAGCGCTGGGGGACAGGTGGCACCCCACGAGCAGTACTTC
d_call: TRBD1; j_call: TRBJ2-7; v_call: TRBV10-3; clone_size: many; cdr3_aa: CAISVRDRESEQYF; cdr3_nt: TGTGCCATCAGTGTTAGGGACAGGGAAAGCGAGCAGTACTTC
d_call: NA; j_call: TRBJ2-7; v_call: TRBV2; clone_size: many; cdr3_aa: CASSDSSSGYYEQYF; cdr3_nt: TGTGCCAGCAGTGATTCGTCGTCGGGATACTACGAGCAGTACTTC
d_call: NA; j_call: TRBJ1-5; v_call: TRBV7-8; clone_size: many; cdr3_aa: CASSSSGDGNQPQHF; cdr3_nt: TGTGCCAGCAGCTCCTCAGGGGACGGCAATCAGCCCCAGCATTTT
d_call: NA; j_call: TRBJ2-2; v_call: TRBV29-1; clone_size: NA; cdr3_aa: CSVGRPDGRHTGELFF; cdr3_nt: TGCAGCGTTGGGAGGCCAGACGGGAGACACACCGGGGAGCTGTTTTTT
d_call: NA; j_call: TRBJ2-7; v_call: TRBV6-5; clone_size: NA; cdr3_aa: CASSYERQITYEQYF; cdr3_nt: TGTGCCAGCAGTTACGAGCGACAGATAACCTACGAGCAGTACTTC
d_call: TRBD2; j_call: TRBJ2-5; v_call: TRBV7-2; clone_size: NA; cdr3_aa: CASTSGGRGAETQYF; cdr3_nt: TGTGCCAGCACCTCGGGGGGGCGGGGGGCGGAGACCCAGTACTTC
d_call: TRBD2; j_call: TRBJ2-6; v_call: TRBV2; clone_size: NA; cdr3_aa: CASSETSGTGTSGANVLTF; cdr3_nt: TGTGCCAGCAGTGAGACTAGCGGGACAGGAACCTCTGGGGCCAACGTCCTGACTTTC
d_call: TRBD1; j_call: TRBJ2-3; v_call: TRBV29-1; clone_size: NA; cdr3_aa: CSVFGQGSTDTQYF; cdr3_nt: TGCAGCGTGTTTGGACAGGGAAGCACAGATACGCAGTATTTT
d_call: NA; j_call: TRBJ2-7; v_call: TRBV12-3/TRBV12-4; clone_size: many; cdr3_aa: CASSRRQAYEQYF; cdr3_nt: TGTGCCAGCAGCCGGAGACAGGCCTACGAGCAGTACTTC
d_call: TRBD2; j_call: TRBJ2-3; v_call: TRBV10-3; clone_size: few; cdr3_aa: CASGLAPDTQYF; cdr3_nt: TGTGCCTCCGGACTAGCCCCAGATACGCAGTATTTT
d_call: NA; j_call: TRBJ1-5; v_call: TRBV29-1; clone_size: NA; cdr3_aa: CSVNPEGQPQHF; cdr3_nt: TGCAGCGTCAACCCGGAAGGGCAGCCCCAGCATTTT
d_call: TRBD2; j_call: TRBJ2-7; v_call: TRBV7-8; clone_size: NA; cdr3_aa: CASSLTSGGRSSYEQCF; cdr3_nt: TGTGCCAGCAGCTTGACTAGCGGGGGGCGAAGCTCCTACGAGCAGTGCTTC
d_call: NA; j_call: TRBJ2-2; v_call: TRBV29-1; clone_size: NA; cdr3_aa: CSVELGPGGDTGELFF; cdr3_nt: TGCAGCGTGGAACTTGGACCGGGTGGCGACACCGGGGAGCTGTTTTTT
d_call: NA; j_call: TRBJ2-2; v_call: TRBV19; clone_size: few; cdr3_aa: CASSILSSGAGELFF; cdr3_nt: TGTGCCAGTAGTATACTGTCGTCGGGCGCCGGGGAGCTGTTTTTT
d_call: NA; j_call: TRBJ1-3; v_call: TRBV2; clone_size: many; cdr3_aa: CASSANTGSGNTIYF; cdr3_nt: TGTGCCAGCAGTGCTAACACAGGGAGTGGAAACACCATATATTTT
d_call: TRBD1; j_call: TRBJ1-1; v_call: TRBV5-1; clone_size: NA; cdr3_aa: CASSLATGMNTEAFF; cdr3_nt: TGCGCCAGCAGCTTGGCGACAGGGATGAACACTGAAGCTTTCTTT
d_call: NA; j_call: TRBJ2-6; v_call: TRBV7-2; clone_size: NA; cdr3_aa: CASSLGRVQGANVLTF; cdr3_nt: TGTGCCAGCAGCTTAGGTAGGGTCCAGGGGGCCAACGTCCTGACTTTC
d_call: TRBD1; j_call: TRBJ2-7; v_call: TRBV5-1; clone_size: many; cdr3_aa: CASVGQGRNEQYF; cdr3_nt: TGCGCCAGCGTTGGACAGGGGAGGAACGAGCAGTACTTC
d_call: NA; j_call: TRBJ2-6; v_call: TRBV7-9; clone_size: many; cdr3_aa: CASSFSGLTFGANVLTF; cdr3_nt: TGTGCCAGCAGCTTTAGTGGGCTGACCTTTGGGGCCAACGTCCTGACTTTC
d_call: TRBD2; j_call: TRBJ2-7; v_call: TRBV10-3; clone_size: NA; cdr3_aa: CAITGGLAGDEQYF; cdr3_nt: TGTGCCATCACGGGTGGGCTAGCGGGAGACGAGCAGTACTTC
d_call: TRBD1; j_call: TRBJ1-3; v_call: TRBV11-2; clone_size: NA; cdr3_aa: CASSLVPTGFYGNTIYF; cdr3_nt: TGTGCCAGCAGCTTAGTTCCGACAGGGTTTTATGGAAACACCATATATTTT
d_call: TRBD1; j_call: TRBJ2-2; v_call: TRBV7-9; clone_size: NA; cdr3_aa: CASSLPGTELAGELFF; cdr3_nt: TGTGCCAGCAGCTTACCCGGGACAGAATTGGCCGGGGAGCTGTTTTTT
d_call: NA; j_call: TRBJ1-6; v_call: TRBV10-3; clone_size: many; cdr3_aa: CASSAQQGVNSPLHF; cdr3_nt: TGTGCCAGCAGTGCCCAACAGGGCGTGAATTCACCCCTCCACTTT
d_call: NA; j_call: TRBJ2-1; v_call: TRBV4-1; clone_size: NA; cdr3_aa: CASSRLDTQFF; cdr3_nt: TGCGCCAGCAGCCGACTGGACACGCAGTTCTTC
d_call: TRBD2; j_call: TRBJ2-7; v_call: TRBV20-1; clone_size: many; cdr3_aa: CSASEREPYEQYF; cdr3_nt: TGCAGTGCTAGTGAGCGGGAGCCCTACGAGCAGTACTTC
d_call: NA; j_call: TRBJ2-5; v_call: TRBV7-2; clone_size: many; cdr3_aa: CASSPPGVQETQYF; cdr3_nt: TGTGCCAGCAGCCCTCCGGGGGTCCAAGAGACCCAGTACTTC
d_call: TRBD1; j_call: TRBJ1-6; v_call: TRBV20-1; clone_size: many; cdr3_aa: CSARGGQGGSPLHF; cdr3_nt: TGCAGTGCTAGAGGCGGACAGGGGGGATCACCCCTCCACTTT
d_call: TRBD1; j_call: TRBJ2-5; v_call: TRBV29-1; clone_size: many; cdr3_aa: CSVEDVRGPQETQYF; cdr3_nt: TGCAGCGTTGAAGACGTCAGGGGGCCCCAAGAGACCCAGTACTTC
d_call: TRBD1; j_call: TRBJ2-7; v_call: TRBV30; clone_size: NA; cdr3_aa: CAWSVGGGYEQYF; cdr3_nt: TGTGCCTGGAGTGTAGGGGGCGGGTACGAGCAGTACTTC
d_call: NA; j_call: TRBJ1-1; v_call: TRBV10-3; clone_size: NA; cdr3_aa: CAISELGTTEAFF; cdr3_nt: TGTGCCATCAGTGAACTAGGAACCACTGAAGCTTTCTTT
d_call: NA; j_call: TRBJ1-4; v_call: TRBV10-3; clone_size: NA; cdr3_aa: CASSPGYSNEKLFF; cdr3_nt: TGTGCCAGCAGCCCGGGTTACTCTAATGAAAAACTGTTTTTT
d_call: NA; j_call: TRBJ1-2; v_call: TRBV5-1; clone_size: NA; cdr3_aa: CASSLMGLGYGYTF; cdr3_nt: TGCGCCAGCAGCTTGATGGGTCTTGGCTATGGCTACACCTTC
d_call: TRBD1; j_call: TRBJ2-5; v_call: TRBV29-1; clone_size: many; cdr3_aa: CSVEDLGDRGRQETQYF; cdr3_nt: TGCAGCGTTGAAGATCTGGGGGACAGGGGGCGACAAGAGACCCAGTACTTC
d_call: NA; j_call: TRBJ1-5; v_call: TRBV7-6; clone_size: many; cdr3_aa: CASSLEAGRNQIQHF; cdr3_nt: TGTGCCAGCAGCTTAGAAGCCGGACGCAATCAGATCCAGCATTTT
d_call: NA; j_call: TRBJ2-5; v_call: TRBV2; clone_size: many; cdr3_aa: CASSVVGSQETQYF; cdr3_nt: TGTGCCAGCAGCGTAGTGGGGTCCCAAGAGACCCAGTACTTC
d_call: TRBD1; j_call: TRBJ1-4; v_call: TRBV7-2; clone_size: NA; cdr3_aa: CASSGQNRDRGQVEKLFF; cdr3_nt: TGTGCCAGCAGCGGCCAGAACCGGGACAGGGGGCAGGTTGAAAAACTGTTTTTT
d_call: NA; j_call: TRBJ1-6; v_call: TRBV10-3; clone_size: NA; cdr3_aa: CASKKGYTYNSPLHF; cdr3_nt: TGTGCCAGCAAGAAGGGGTACACCTATAATTCACCCCTCCACTTT
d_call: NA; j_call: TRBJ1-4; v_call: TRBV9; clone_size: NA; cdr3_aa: CASSAGGGKLFF; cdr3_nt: TGTGCCAGCAGCGCCGGTGGGGGAAAACTGTTTTTT
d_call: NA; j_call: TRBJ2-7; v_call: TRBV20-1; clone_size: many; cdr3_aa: CSPQATLGEQYF; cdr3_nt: TGCAGTCCACAGGCCACTCTGGGCGAGCAGTACTTC
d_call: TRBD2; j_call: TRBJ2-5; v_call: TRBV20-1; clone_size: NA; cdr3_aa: CSAFRLAGVVETQYF; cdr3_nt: TGCAGTGCTTTCCGACTAGCGGGAGTAGTAGAGACCCAGTACTTC